A selection of T cell receptor beta chains follows, all from one sample in a study of cytomegalovirus exposure and HLA in healthy donors. Sequencing was performed with immunoSEQ multiplex PCR; in TCRdb, only in-frame clones are kept and a portion is missing. The sample shows over 150,000 clones, 80% to 85% of them seen only once. The sample was PBMCs. These receptors were collected from a young woman in good health and CMV-seropositive. The CDR3 runs from the conserved cysteine through the conserved F or W. A D gene is named only where the DNA matches it firmly. Where a row states a size, it is once, few, many or the class of an expanded clone; other rows omit it.

length,D,size,J,V,CDR3,DNA
15,.,.,TRBJ2-2,TRBV2,CASTRQTSNTGELFF,TGTGCCAGTACGAGACAGACTTCGAACACCGGGGAGCTGTTTTTT
18,.,.,TRBJ2-6,TRBV27,CASSLRLRQGIGANVLTF,TGTGCCAGCAGTTTAAGGTTGCGGCAGGGTATTGGGGCCAACGTCCTGACTTTC
15,.,.,TRBJ2-1,TRBV7-9,CASSLVTGLTREQFF,TGTGCCAGCAGCTTAGTAACAGGGTTGACCCGGGAGCAGTTCTTC
13,TRBD1,.,TRBJ2-7,TRBV27,CASSLGTGTEQYF,TGTGCCAGCAGTTTAGGGACAGGGACGGAGCAGTACTTC
13,.,.,TRBJ1-1,TRBV10-3,CAINVNPSEQAFF,TGTGCCATCAATGTTAACCCCAGCGAACAAGCTTTCTTT
15,.,.,TRBJ1-5,TRBV11-2,CASSSSQFSNQPQHF,TGTGCCAGCAGCTCCAGTCAGTTTAGCAATCAGCCCCAGCATTTT
17,TRBD2,.,TRBJ2-5,TRBV5-6,CASSTGLAGGPVETQYF,TGTGCCAGCAGTACAGGACTAGCGGGGGGGCCGGTGGAGACCCAGTACTTC
13,.,.,TRBJ2-1,TRBV18,CASSPQEVNEAFF,TGTGCCAGCTCACCCCAGGAGGTTAATGAAGCGTTCTTC
15,TRBD1,.,TRBJ2-1,TRBV2,CASGLDRGTNNEQFF,TGTGCCAGCGGGCTGGACAGGGGGACCAACAATGAGCAGTTCTTC
17,.,.,TRBJ2-1,TRBV4-3,CASSQDPRGSSYNEQFF,TGCGCCAGCAGCCAAGATCCCAGGGGTAGCTCCTACAATGAGCAGTTCTTC
12,.,.,TRBJ2-2,TRBV29-1,CSGTRGTGELFF,TGCAGCGGGACTAGGGGGACCGGGGAGCTGTTTTTT
12,.,.,TRBJ1-1,TRBV7-9,CASWASNTEAFF,TGTGCCAGCTGGGCTTCGAACACTGAAGCTTTCTTT
16,.,.,TRBJ2-7,TRBV11-2,CASSSGGASQRGEQYF,TGTGCCAGCAGCTCTGGGGGGGCATCTCAAAGGGGCGAGCAGTACTTC
14,.,.,TRBJ2-3,TRBV7-9,CASSLEGSGVTQYF,TGTGCCAGCAGCTTAGAGGGGTCCGGCGTCACGCAGTATTTT
17,TRBD1,.,TRBJ1-3,TRBV7-2,CASSLAIGQGAGNTIYF,TGTGCCAGCAGCTTAGCCATCGGACAGGGGGCTGGAAACACCATATATTTT
17,.,.,TRBJ1-5,TRBV7-6,CASSLAPPDDSGQPQHF,TGTGCCAGCAGCTTAGCCCCGCCGGACGACTCGGGACAGCCCCAGCATTTT
18,TRBD1,.,TRBJ1-4,TRBV4-3,CASSQDFFRGQGNEKLFF,TGCGCCAGCAGCCAAGATTTTTTCAGGGGGCAGGGTAATGAAAAACTGTTTTTT
13,.,few,TRBJ1-1,TRBV29-1,CSVEGSSNTEAFF,TGCAGCGTTGAGGGCAGTTCGAACACTGAAGCTTTCTTT
16,TRBD1,.,TRBJ2-2,TRBV9,CASSTRQGRVTGELFF,TGTGCCAGCAGCACTCGACAGGGACGAGTCACCGGGGAGCTGTTTTTT
14,.,.,TRBJ2-7,TRBV11-2,CASSLGSGVAEQYF,TGTGCCAGCAGCTTAGGCTCTGGGGTAGCGGAGCAGTACTTC
16,TRBD1,.,TRBJ1-3,TRBV7-6,CASSPRTGGFGNTIYF,TGTGCCAGCAGCCCCAGGACAGGGGGCTTTGGAAACACCATATATTTT
16,.,.,TRBJ1-6,TRBV4-1,CASSHIASSYNSPLHF,TGCGCCAGCAGCCACATCGCGAGCTCCTATAATTCACCCCTCCACTTT
16,TRBD2,.,TRBJ2-5,TRBV9,CASSGRGLAGDETQYF,TGTGCCAGCAGCGGAAGAGGACTAGCGGGGGATGAGACCCAGTACTTC
13,.,.,TRBJ2-7,TRBV6-1,CASSERQGYEQYF,TGTGCCAGCAGTGAAAGGCAGGGATACGAGCAGTACTTC
14,.,.,TRBJ1-6,TRBV7-9,CASSLAQGSSPLHF,TGTGCCAGCAGCTTAGCGCAGGGAAGCTCACCCCTCCACTTT
16,TRBD2,.,TRBJ2-3,TRBV5-1,CASSLVTSGGLDTQYF,TGCGCCAGCAGCTTGGTGACTAGCGGGGGATTAGATACGCAGTATTTT
13,TRBD2,.,TRBJ2-1,TRBV2,CASMGLAVGEQFF,TGTGCCAGCATGGGCCTAGCGGTGGGTGAGCAGTTCTTC
16,TRBD1,.,TRBJ2-5,TRBV27,CASSFLPGGGRETQYF,TGTGCCAGCAGTTTCCTTCCAGGGGGCGGACGAGAGACCCAGTACTTC
13,TRBD1,few,TRBJ1-2,TRBV19,CASSTLRTGPYTF,TGTGCCAGTAGTACCCTTCGGACAGGTCCCTACACCTTC
16,.,.,TRBJ1-4,TRBV19,CASSQLRQATNEKLFF,TGTGCCAGTAGTCAACTCCGACAGGCAACTAATGAAAAACTGTTTTTT
14,.,.,TRBJ2-3,TRBV7-6,CASSLSRGADTQYF,TGTGCCAGCAGCTTAAGTCGGGGAGCAGATACGCAGTATTTT
15,.,.,TRBJ1-3,TRBV7-6,CASSLYPGSGNTIYF,TGTGCCAGCAGCTTATACCCAGGCTCTGGAAACACCATATATTTT
14,TRBD1,few,TRBJ1-6,TRBV6-1,CASSEGQGASPLHF,TGTGCCAGCAGTGAGGGACAGGGGGCTTCACCCCTCCACTTT
17,TRBD1,.,TRBJ1-2,TRBV7-2,CASSTRQGARPPYGYTF,TGTGCCAGCAGCACGCGACAGGGGGCTCGGCCTCCCTATGGCTACACCTTC
16,.,many,TRBJ1-1,TRBV18,CASSPPGRGSNTEAFF,TGTGCCAGCTCCCCGCCCGGGAGGGGCTCGAACACTGAAGCTTTCTTT
10,.,few,TRBJ1-1,TRBV20-1,CSAGPLEAFF,TGCAGTGCTGGGCCCTTAGAAGCTTTCTTT
15,.,.,TRBJ1-2,TRBV7-6,CASSLGVSGGDGYTF,TGTGCCAGCAGCTTAGGGGTTTCAGGCGGGGATGGCTACACCTTC
14,.,.,TRBJ2-7,TRBV9,CASSFSGDPYEQYF,TGTGCCAGCAGCTTTAGCGGAGACCCCTACGAGCAGTACTTC
14,.,.,TRBJ1-1,TRBV2,CASMPQGIFTEAFF,TGTGCCAGCATGCCCCAGGGAATATTCACTGAAGCTTTCTTT
18,TRBD2,.,TRBJ2-2,TRBV7-9,CASSGTSGGSRNTGELFF,TGTGCCAGCAGCGGTACTAGCGGGGGTTCGCGAAACACCGGGGAGCTGTTTTTT
14,TRBD1,.,TRBJ2-7,TRBV5-4,CASSPGQGSYEQYF,TGTGCCAGCAGCCCTGGACAGGGGAGCTACGAGCAGTACTTC
14,TRBD1,.,TRBJ2-1,TRBV2,CASSSGQGEVEQFF,TGTGCCAGCAGTAGTGGACAGGGGGAAGTCGAGCAGTTCTTC
15,.,.,TRBJ1-6,TRBV4-3,CASSLYRTVNSPLHF,TGCGCCAGCAGCCTTTATCGGACAGTTAATTCACCCCTCCACTTT
11,.,few,TRBJ1-5,TRBV7-2,CASSLFGPQHF,TGTGCCAGCAGCTTATTCGGGCCCCAGCATTTT
16,TRBD2,many,TRBJ2-7,TRBV7-2,CARTSGGPSHSYEQYF,TGTGCCAGGACTAGCGGGGGTCCCTCCCACTCCTACGAGCAGTACTTC
15,.,.,TRBJ1-4,TRBV18,CASSADSSTNEKLFF,TGTGCCAGCTCAGCCGACAGCTCAACTAATGAAAAACTGTTTTTT
11,.,.,TRBJ2-5,TRBV29-1,CSVEDLETQYF,TGCAGCGTTGAAGATCTCGAGACCCAGTACTTC
14,.,.,TRBJ2-1,TRBV5-1,CASGKQTTYNEQFF,TGCGCCAGCGGAAAACAGACAACCTACAATGAGCAGTTCTTC
15,TRBD1,.,TRBJ1-2,TRBV6-1,CASRLDRDYYGGYTF,TGTGCCAGCAGGCTGGACAGGGACTATTACGGTGGCTACACCTTC
13,TRBD1,once,TRBJ1-1,TRBV5-6,CASSWDRNTEAFF,TGTGCCAGCAGCTGGGACAGGAACACTGAAGCTTTCTTT
14,.,.,TRBJ1-5,TRBV2,CASYPGRENQPQHF,TGTGCCAGCTACCCGGGAAGGGAGAATCAGCCCCAGCATTTT
15,.,.,TRBJ1-5,TRBV25-1,CASSAGSKADQPQHF,TGTGCCAGCAGTGCAGGGTCGAAAGCAGATCAGCCCCAGCATTTT
14,.,.,TRBJ1-1,TRBV4-2,CASSQEDMNTEAFF,TGTGCCAGCAGCCAAGAAGACATGAACACTGAAGCTTTCTTT
16,TRBD2,.,TRBJ2-5,TRBV15,CATSREGAGNQETQYF,TGTGCCACCAGCAGAGAAGGAGCGGGGAACCAAGAGACCCAGTACTTC